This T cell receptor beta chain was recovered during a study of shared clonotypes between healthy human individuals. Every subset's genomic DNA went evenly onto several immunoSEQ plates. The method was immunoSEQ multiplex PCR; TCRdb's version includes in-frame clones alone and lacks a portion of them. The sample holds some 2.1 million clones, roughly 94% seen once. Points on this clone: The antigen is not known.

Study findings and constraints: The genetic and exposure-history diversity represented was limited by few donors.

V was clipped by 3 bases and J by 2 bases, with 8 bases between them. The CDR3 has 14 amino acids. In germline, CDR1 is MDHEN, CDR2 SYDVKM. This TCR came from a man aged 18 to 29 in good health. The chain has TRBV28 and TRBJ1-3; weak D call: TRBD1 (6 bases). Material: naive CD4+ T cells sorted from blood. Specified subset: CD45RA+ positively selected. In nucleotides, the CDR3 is TGTGCCAGCAGTTTCTCAGGGGCTGGAAACACCATATATTTT. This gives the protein CASSFSGAGNTIYF.